This TCR beta chain stems from a study of blood T cell repertoires in COVID-19. Study at large: Some COVID-19 samples were acute and others convalescent; all came from the United States, Italy and Spain. Sources were T cells, B-cell-depleted T cells, or PBMCs; the material itself was cDNA or gDNA.

Germline V gene lookup returns CDR1 MDHEN and CDR2 SYDVKM. The CDR3 totals 13 residues. The V and J ends lost 6 bases and 1 base respectively, with 10 bases between them. In the original analysis: Estimation of nucleated cell counts relied on the amplification of reference gene primers. Produced via immunoSEQ multiplex PCR; TCRdb's table is partial and in-frame only. D and trimming were read from the DNA, whereas the V and J calls and clone size are those reported in that table. Among 310,000 or so clones listed, about 87% were seen once. The receptor was isolated from a man in his 70s with acute or convalescent COVID-19. The sequenced sample was peripheral blood. The rearrangement joins TRBV28 to TRBJ2-7; D is unresolved. The CDR3 nucleotides read TGTGCCAGCAGGGGCGTGGCTTCCTACGAGCAGTACTTC. Its protein product is CASRGVASYEQYF. The full variable domain, its missing parts supplied by reference TRBV28 and TRBJ2-7, is DVKVTQSSRYLVKRTGEKVFLECVQDMDHENMFWYRQDPGLGLRLIYFSYDVKMKEKGDIPEGYSVSREKKERFSLILESASTNQTSMYLCASRGVASYEQYFGPGTRLTVT.